These 9 T cell receptor beta chains share one sample of origin, sequenced in a study of Graves' ophthalmopathy and Graves' hyperthyroidism. Amplified material comprised TCR beta CDR3 regions derived from RNA transcripts. Following a first-round RT-PCR that used HTBI primers, a second-round multiplex PCR was carried out. Each CDR3 protein gets one entry after TCRdb re-called the multiplex PCR reads with MiXCR. Of around 1.1 million distinct CDR3 sequences listed, about two fifths were seen once; the top ten hold more than 9.5%. The sequencing input was peripheral blood or thyroid tissue (not recorded which). All receptors derive from an adult man with Graves' hyperthyroidism.

This clonotype appeared many times. The V call is TRBV29-1, the J call TRBJ2-2; D may be TRBD2 (5 bases). The V gene lost 5 bases and the J gene lost 6 bases, with 10 bases spanning the gap. In germline, CDR1 is SQVTM, CDR2 ANQGSEA. The CDR3 has 12 amino acids. The chain's CDR3 is CSVLEGPGELFF. In DNA form, the CDR3 reads TGCAGCGTTTTAGAGGGCCCCGGGGAGCTGTTTTTT.

This clonotype was observed a handful of times. V is TRBV10-3 and J is TRBJ1-2; 10 nucleotides agree with TRBD1. V was clipped by 4 bases and J by 8 bases; unmatched bases: 4. CDR3 size: 13 residues. Germline CDR1 is ENHRY and CDR2 is SYGVKD. Written as DNA, the CDR3 is TGTGCCATCAGTGGGGGACAGGGGAGCGGCTACACCTTC. Amino acid sequence: CAISGGQGSGYTF.

As for this clonotype: Possible read error: a much larger clone is one base away. This chain's CDR3 is CASITGQGKSPLHF. In DNA, the CDR3 is TGTGCCAGCATCACCGGACAGGGGAAATCACCCCTCCACTTT. The rearrangement joins TRBV7-8 to TRBJ1-6; the match to TRBD1 covers 9 bases. The V and J ends lost 7 bases and 10 bases, in that order; junction bases with no gene match: 8. CDR3 size: 14 residues. CDR1 and CDR2 from the germline V gene are SGHVS and FQNEAQ. The variable domain in full, with the rest retrieved from reference TRBV7-8 and TRBJ1-6, is GAGVSQSPRYKVAKRGQDVALRCDPISGHVSLFWYQQALGQGPEFLTYFQNEAQLDKSGLPSDRFFAERPEGSVSTLKIQRTQQEDSAVYLCASITGQGKSPLHFGNGTRLTVT.

The chain has TRBV20-1 and TRBJ2-2, with 7 nucleotides matching TRBD1. V was clipped by 3 bases and J by 7 bases; unmatched bases: 8. This CDR3 is 14 amino acids long. Germline loops: CDR1 DFQATT, CDR2 SNEGSKA (reference sequence). Written as DNA, the CDR3 is TGCAGTGCTAGCGGGGACAGCATCTTCGGGGAGCTGTTTTTT. Residues: CSASGDSIFGELFF.

The CDR3 region is CASSLVTGGYGYTF. In DNA form, the CDR3 reads TGCGCCAGCAGCTTGGTTACAGGGGGCTATGGCTACACCTTC. The chain has TRBV5-1 and TRBJ1-2, with TRBD1 matching 8 bases. The CDR3 is 14 amino acids. CDR1 SGHRS and CDR2 YFSETQ come from the germline V gene. J gave up 4 bases and V 0 bases, and 2 bases lay outside the gene matches.

This clonotype was counted between two and nine times. This chain links TRBV6-5 with TRBJ2-7, with D perhaps matching TRBD1 (5 bases). V lost 6 bases and J 3 bases, leaving 21 bases between the germline ends. In germline, CDR1 is MNHEY, CDR2 SVGAGI. CDR3 length: 16 residues. The CDR3 DNA follows: TGTGCCAGCAGCCCGCGGTCGGCAGGGTCCTACTACGAGCAGTACTTC. Its protein is CASSPRSAGSYYEQYF.

This clonotype was observed a handful of times. The rearrangement joins TRBV6-5 to TRBJ1-4; no clear D. This CDR3 is 19 amino acids long. Germline CDR1 and CDR2: MNHEY and SVGAGI. Trimming left V 0 bases short and J 0 bases short, with 17 bases between. The CDR3 sequence is CASSYSLLGKQPTNEKLFF. CDR3 nucleotide sequence: TGTGCCAGCAGTTACTCTCTCCTTGGCAAGCAGCCAACTAATGAAAAACTGTTTTTT.

This clonotype is a singleton in its sample. J is TRBJ1-6 and V is TRBV25-1, with no clear D. Per germline, CDR1 MGHDK and CDR2 SYGVNS. V was cut by 6 bases and J by 7 bases, with 16 bases left in between. The CDR3 loop spans 15 amino acids. The CDR3 reads CASRTNRLGNSPLHF. In DNA, the CDR3 is TGTGCCAGCAGGACGAATAGATTGGGGAATTCACCCCTCCACTTT. Full variable domain (remainder filled in from reference TRBV25-1 and TRBJ1-6): EADIYQTPRYLVIGTGKKITLECSQTMGHDKMYWYQQDPGMELHLIHYSYGVNSTEKGDLSSESTVSRIRTEHFPLTLESARPSHTSQYLCASRTNRLGNSPLHFGNGTRLTVT.

Points on this clonotype: Compared with germline, one end of the junction differs, possibly owing to a read error. V and J are TRBV10-3 and TRBJ1-5, with D unresolved. The CDR3 totals 16 residues. Germline-derived CDR1 and CDR2 are ENHRY and SYGVKD. The CDR3 DNA reads TGTGCCAGCAGTTACTTTAGGACCTCTAGCAATCAGCCCCAGCATTTT. Translated, it gives CASSYFRTSSNQPQHF.